These 20 T cell receptor beta chains originate from one sample sequenced in a study of beta chain features in type 1 diabetes. Expressed TCRB transcripts were sequenced, since all the RNA that had been isolated was reverse transcribed. Assay: immunoSEQ multiplex PCR; the TCRdb copy retains only in-frame clones and omits some. This table holds approximately 150,000 clones, roughly a tenth found once. Sequences were obtained from naive CD4+ T cells from blood. The receptors here all came from a man aged 18 to 29 in good health.

This chain links TRBV29-1 with TRBJ1-2; TRBD1 matches at 7 bases. Germline values: CDR1 SQVTM, CDR2 ANQGSEA. The CDR3 is made up of 14 amino acids. J gave up 0 bases and V 6 bases, and 7 bases lay outside the gene matches. CDR3: CSVRTGFSNYGYTF. The CDR3 DNA is TGCAGCGTACGGACAGGCTTCTCTAACTATGGCTACACCTTC. The full variable domain, its missing parts supplied by reference TRBV29-1 and TRBJ1-2, is SAVISQKPSRDICQRGTSLTIQCQVDSQVTMMFWYRQQPGQSLTLIATANQGSEATYESGFVIDKFPISRPNLTFSTLTVSNMSPEDSSIYLCSVRTGFSNYGYTFGSGTRLTVV.

This clone was observed a handful of times. The chain recombines TRBV11-3 with TRBJ2-7; TRBD1 matches 8 bases. Germline V gene sequence: CDR1 SGHNT, CDR2 YENEEA. The CDR3 runs 13 residues. The V segment lost 5 bases and the J segment 6 bases; nucleotides outside the gene matches: 6. The CDR3 region has the DNA TGTGCCAGCAGCCGAGGACAGGGTGGCGAGCAGTACTTC. The encoded protein is CASSRGQGGEQYF.

V and J are TRBV29-1 and TRBJ1-1; 9 bases align to TRBD1. Germline CDR1 SQVTM, CDR2 ANQGSEA. There are 12 residues in the CDR3. The CDR3 sequence: CISGDRDTEAFF. CDR3 DNA: TGCATCAGTGGGGACAGGGACACTGAAGCTTTCTTT.

This clone was recorded at least ten times. The V gene is TRBV7-9, the J gene TRBJ2-3; TRBD2 is a possible D gene (5 bases). The CDR3 spans 15 residues. The ends were cut back, 2 bases at V and 3 bases at J, with 12 bases in the middle. Germline V lookup: CDR1 SEHNR, CDR2 FQNEAQ (reference sequence). DNA of the CDR3: TGTGCCAGCAGCTTAACCGGCCCGGGGACAGATACGCAGTATTTT. Translated, it gives CASSLTGPGTDTQYF.

The sample holds many counts of this clone. The rearrangement uses TRBV7-2 and TRBJ2-3, with D maybe TRBD2 (6 bases). The CDR3 spans 13 residues. V lost 2 bases, J lost 6 bases, and 9 bases lay in between. CDR1 and CDR2 (germline): SGHTA, FQGNSA. The CDR3 here is CASSLFRGDTQYF. CDR3 DNA: TGTGCCAGCAGCTTATTCCGGGGGGATACGCAGTATTTT.

This clone was found a few times. The chain links TRBV29-1 to TRBJ2-1, with a tentative D call TRBD1 (6 bases). V was shortened by 6 bases and J by 3 bases, with 9 bases between the two germline ends. The CDR3 contains 12 residues. Germline values: CDR1 SQVTM, CDR2 ANQGSEA. CDR3 in DNA: TGCAGCGTCCTACAGGGCTACAATGAGCAGTTCTTC. This encodes CSVLQGYNEQFF.

This clone was seen more than once but under ten times. This CDR3 reads CASSLEQGSYEQYF. DNA of the CDR3: TGTGCCAGCAGTTTAGAACAGGGGAGCTACGAGCAGTACTTC. This chain connects TRBV28 to TRBJ2-7; TRBD1 matches 7 bases. This CDR3 contains 14 residues. CDR1 and CDR2 from the germline V gene are MDHEN and SYDVKM. The junction had 4 bases not matched to a gene; V was cut back by 2 bases and J by 3 bases.

This clone was counted at least ten times. The rearrangement uses TRBV7-9 and TRBJ2-5; 9 positions agree with TRBD1. Germline CDR1 and CDR2: SEHNR and FQNEAQ (reference sequence). Trimming at V came to 1 base and at J to 2 bases, leaving 2 bases not matched to a gene. CDR3 length equals 15 residues. CDR3 DNA: TGTGCCAGCAGCTTAGGGGACAGGGATCAAGAGACCCAGTACTTC. This gives the protein CASSLGDRDQETQYF.

CDR3: CASSVVVGQGAEAFF. The CDR3 DNA is TGTGCCAGCAGCGTAGTGGTCGGACAGGGGGCTGAAGCTTTCTTT. The rearrangement joins TRBV9 to TRBJ1-1, with 10 positions matching TRBD1. Looked up from germline, CDR1 is SGDLS and CDR2 is YYNGEE. This CDR3 is built from 15 residues. Losses at the gene ends were 0 bases for V and 6 bases for J; bases not matched to a gene: 5.

The V and J genes are TRBV4-3 and TRBJ2-1; 7 positions match TRBD2. The CDR3 has 16 amino acids. CDR1 is LGHNA and CDR2 is YSLEER in the germline V gene. Trimming took 6 bases from V and 7 from J; bases not matched to a gene: 15. The CDR3 reads CASSLGGPHGANEQFF. In nucleotides, the CDR3 is TGCGCCAGCAGTCTGGGAGGGCCCCACGGGGCTAATGAGCAGTTCTTC.

V and J are TRBV27 and TRBJ2-7; D may be TRBD2 (5 bases). The CDR3 runs to 14 residues. Trimming removed 0 bases at V and 3 bases at J, with 9 bases between. The germline CDR1 and CDR2 sequences are MNHEY and SMNVEV (reference sequence). The CDR3 region has the DNA TGTGCCAGCAGTTTATCTGGCGGGTACTACGAGCAGTACTTC. Amino acids: CASSLSGGYYEQYF.

This chain links TRBV7-3 with TRBJ2-5; TRBD2 matches 13 bases. With the DNA end fitting TRBJ2-7 better, the J assignment may be wrong. The germline V gene has CDR1 SGHTA and CDR2 FQGTGA. The CDR3 extends over 15 amino acids. The DNA for the CDR3 is TGTGCCAGCAGCCGGACTAGCGGGGGTTTAAACGAGCAGTACTTC. Translation: CASSRTSGGLNEQYF.

The CDR3 protein is CASSRRAGGEETQYF. As DNA, the CDR3 is TGCGCCAGCAGCCGGAGGGCGGGGGGTGAAGAGACCCAGTACTTC. The genes are TRBV4-3 and TRBJ2-5; 8 bases agree with TRBD2. This CDR3 region has 15 residues. The V and J ends lost 4 bases and 3 bases, in that order; junction bases with no gene match: 7. CDR1 LGHNA and CDR2 YSLEER come from the germline V gene.

This clone was counted between two and nine times. This rearrangement joins TRBV4-3 to TRBJ2-7; D is uncertain. Per the germline V gene, CDR1 is LGHNA and CDR2 is YSLEER. CDR3 size: 13 residues. Trimming removed 0 bases from V and 6 bases from J, with 9 bases in between. This CDR3 reads CASSQEYWSEQYF. CDR3 DNA: TGCGCCAGCAGCCAAGAATATTGGAGCGAGCAGTACTTC.

The chain has TRBV23-1 and TRBJ1-4; TRBD1 might be the D (5 bases). TRBV23-1 has ORF status, its function being uncertain. The V and J ends lost 9 bases and 1 base respectively, with 9 bases between them. This CDR3 is built from 13 residues. CDR3 nucleotides: TGCGCCAGTAGACAGAGAACTAATGAAAAACTGTTTTTT. Translated: CASRQRTNEKLFF.

This clone was seen repeatedly, ten times or more. The chain joins TRBV30 to TRBJ2-5; 8 bases align to TRBD2. The length of the CDR3 is 14 residues. Trimming at V came to 1 base and at J to 4 bases, leaving 5 bases not matched to a gene. Germline V lookup: CDR1 GTSNPN, CDR2 SVGIG (reference sequence). This CDR3 reads CAWSAVAGPETQYF. The CDR3 region has the DNA TGTGCCTGGAGTGCGGTAGCGGGACCAGAGACCCAGTACTTC.

The chain combines TRBV5-1 with TRBJ2-3, with D possibly being TRBD1 (6 bases). This CDR3 has 15 amino acids. The V end was cut by 0 bases, the J end by 1 base, with 9 bases between. Germline V gene lookup returns CDR1 SGHRS and CDR2 YFSETQ. The CDR3 DNA follows: TGCGCCAGCAGCTTGGACAGGGACCGCACAGATACGCAGTATTTT. As protein: CASSLDRDRTDTQYF.

The genes are TRBV5-8 and TRBJ1-3; unclear D gene. Germline V CDR1 and CDR2: SGHTS, YDEGEE. The ends were cut back, 4 bases at V and 0 bases at J, with 11 bases in the middle. CDR3 length: 15 amino acids. The CDR3 protein is CASSARGNSGNTIYF. In DNA form, the CDR3 reads TGTGCCAGCAGCGCGAGAGGGAACTCTGGAAACACCATATATTTT.

This clone was counted between two and nine times. V and J are TRBV28 and TRBJ1-2; tentative D call: TRBD1 (6 bases). V was shortened by 4 bases and J by 8 bases, with 11 bases between the two germline ends. The CDR3 covers 12 residues. Germline V CDR1 and CDR2: MDHEN, SYDVKM. CDR3 in amino acids: CASSSYRDGYTF. Written as DNA, the CDR3 is TGTGCCAGCAGTTCCTACAGGGACGGCTACACCTTC.

This chain joins TRBV7-2 and TRBJ1-1; D call uncertain. Germline CDR1 is SGHTA and CDR2 is FQGNSA. Trimming pared 1 base from V and 2 bases from J, leaving 5 bases between. CDR3 size: 13 residues. The CDR3 nucleotides read TGTGCCAGCAGCTTAGTAGAAAACACTGAAGCTTTCTTT. Its protein is CASSLVENTEAFF. Full variable domain (outside the CDR3, taken from reference TRBV7-2 and TRBJ1-1): GAGVSQSPSNKVTEKGKDVELRCDPISGHTALYWYRQSLGQGLEFLIYFQGNSAPDKSGLPSDRFSAERTGGSVSTLTIQRTQQEDSAVYLCASSLVENTEAFFGQGTRLTVV.